This T cell receptor (beta chain) comes out of a study of neoadjuvant anti-PD-1 for oral cavity cancer. Patients had HPV-negative, locally advanced oral cavity squamous cell carcinoma. PBMCs were not maintained or expanded in culture before analysis. Six replicates per PBMC sample, mostly from 450 to 600 ng of genomic DNA. The data were produced by immunoSEQ multiplex PCR, yet TCRdb's version contains in-frame clones alone and is incomplete. The profile shows fewer than 70,000 clones, 70% to 85% of them singletons. The V gene lost 0 bases and the J gene lost 4 bases, with 10 bases spanning the gap. The V gene's germline CDR1 is GTSNPN and CDR2 SVGIG (reference sequence). The CDR3 is 14 residues long.

The material sequenced was PBMCs, taken before nivolumab (anti-PD-1) treatment. This TCR came from a person between 40 and 85 years old with oral cavity squamous cell carcinoma. The V call is TRBV30, the J call TRBJ1-5; D is perhaps TRBD1 (5 bases). The CDR3 reads CAWSVLWGNQPQHF. The CDR3 region has the DNA TGTGCCTGGAGTGTACTCTGGGGGAATCAGCCCCAGCATTTT. Supplemented by reference TRBV30 and TRBJ1-5, the full variable domain reads SQTIHQWPATLVQPVGSPLSLECTVEGTSNPNLYWYRQAAGRGLQLLFYSVGIGQISSEVPQNLSASRPQDRQFILSSKKLLLSDSGFYLCAWSVLWGNQPQHFGDGTRLSIL.